The clone carrying this T cell receptor beta chain was observed at least ten times. The antigen is undetermined. The data are from a study of T cells in Graves' hyperthyroidism and ophthalmopathy. General study results and limits: A model of 13 V-J pairs discriminated ophthalmopathy from stable hyperthyroidism.

Uncontrolled infections, other autoimmune diseases, pregnancy or lactation led to exclusion of patients. Isolation of PBMCs was performed on about 9.9 ml fresh peripheral blood. The TCR beta CDR3 regions underwent amplification using RNA transcripts as the source. Carried out on the TCR CDR3, a first-round RT-PCR used the HTBI primer set. TCRdb called the multiplex PCR reads again in MiXCR, with one record for every CDR3 protein. The sample contains roughly 400,000 distinct CDR3 sequences, roughly an eighth of which appear only once. The source is a man in his fifties with Graves' ophthalmopathy. Material: blood.

The CDR3: CAWMLGTAGEKLFF. The CDR3, as DNA: TGTGCCTGGATGTTGGGGACGGCAGGCGAAAAACTGTTTTTT. This chain links TRBV30 with TRBJ1-4, with a tentative D call TRBD1 (5 bases). The CDR3 consists of 14 residues. Trimming left V 4 bases short and J 8 bases short, with 17 bases between. The germline V gene encodes CDR1 GTSNPN and CDR2 SVGIG (reference sequence). The variable domain in full, completed from reference TRBV30 and TRBJ1-4, reads SQTIHQWPATLVQPVGSPLSLECTVEGTSNPNLYWYRQAAGRGLQLLFYSVGIGQISSEVPQNLSASRPQDRQFILSSKKLLLSDSGFYLCAWMLGTAGEKLFFGSGTQLSVL.